Following are 23 T cell receptor beta chains from one sample sequenced in a study of shared T cell receptors in the human thymus. TCRdb keeps only in-frame clones here, not all; method: immunoSEQ multiplex PCR. The repertoire holds 600,000 or so clones, with around 87% as singletons. The same specimen was also included in a second study, on human thymus T cells.

The sample taken for sequencing was thymocytes. All receptors come from a boy under two years old with a congenital heart defect.

The genes are TRBV5-4 and TRBJ2-4; 7 bases map to TRBD2. Germline-derived CDR1 and CDR2 are SGHNT and YYREEE (reference sequence). Trimming cost V 0 bases and J 7 bases; bases outside gene matches: 1. CDR3 length equals 13 residues. The CDR3, as DNA: TGTGCCAGCAGCTTGGGGGGAGGGAACATTCAGTACTTC. It is translated as CASSLGGGNIQYF.

In this sample, this clone turned up a few times. This chain connects TRBV10-3 to TRBJ2-7, with 9 bases matching TRBD1. From germline, CDR1 is ENHRY and CDR2 SYGVKD. The CDR3 extends over 18 amino acids. V lost 4 bases to trimming and J lost 1 base; unmatched junction nucleotides: 14. CDR3 sequence: CAISGSNPTGGRSYEQYF. CDR3 bases: TGTGCCATCAGTGGCAGCAACCCGACAGGGGGGAGATCCTACGAGCAGTACTTC.

The V and J genes are TRBV6-1 and TRBJ1-4; 8 bases line up with TRBD1. From germline, CDR1 is MNHNS and CDR2 SASEGT. The ends lost 2 bases at V and 8 bases at J; junction bases unmatched: 1. This CDR3 is 13 amino acids long. CDR3 amino acids: CASSETGGEKLFF. The CDR3 coding sequence is TGTGCCAGCAGTGAAACAGGGGGGGAAAAACTGTTTTTT.

The rearrangement uses TRBV28 and TRBJ1-1, with 8 bases lining up with TRBD1. V lost 1 base, J lost 8 bases, and 27 bases stayed unmatched. Germline lookup yields CDR1 MDHEN and CDR2 SYDVKM. The CDR3 runs to 21 residues. Here the CDR3 reads CASSLLYSDALLTQGVNEAFF. In DNA form, the CDR3 reads TGTGCCAGCAGTTTATTGTACTCCGATGCCCTCTTAACACAGGGGGTTAACGAAGCTTTCTTT.

V gene TRBV14 combines with J gene TRBJ1-2; D is possibly TRBD1 (6 bases). This CDR3 spans 14 amino acids. V lost 4 bases and J 2 bases, leaving 11 bases between the germline ends. CDR1 and CDR2 from the germline V gene are SGHDN and FVKESK. This CDR3 reads CASSRVRGNYGYTF. The CDR3 nucleotides are TGTGCCAGCAGCCGCGTAAGGGGGAACTATGGCTACACCTTC.

A note on this clone: One end of the junction fails to match germline, which may point to a read error. The chain joins TRBV5-8 to TRBJ1-5; no clear D gene. The CDR3 consists of 15 residues. Germline CDR1 and CDR2: SGHTS and YDEGEE. The CDR3: CASSLQAAPNRPQHF. CDR3 sequence (DNA): TGTGCCAGCAGCTTGCAGGCCGCCCCCAATCGGCCCCAGCATTTT. The full variable domain, rest sourced from reference TRBV5-8 and TRBJ1-5, is EAGVTQSPTHLIKTRGQQATLRCSPISGHTSVYWYQQALGLGLQFLLWYDEGEERNRGNFPPRFSGRQFPNYSSELNVNALELEDSALYLCASSLQAAPNRPQHFGDGTRLSIL.

This clone was found once. The V and J genes are TRBV18 and TRBJ2-6, with D possibly being TRBD2 (6 bases). V was shortened by 2 bases and J by 2 bases, with 22 bases between the two germline ends. The CDR3 runs 20 residues. Germline values: CDR1 KGHSH, CDR2 LQKENI. The CDR3 region is CASSPNLPGLENPGANVLTF. Here the CDR3 DNA reads TGTGCCAGCTCACCAAACCTACCGGGACTTGAAAACCCTGGGGCCAACGTCCTGACTTTC.

This clone was seen a handful of times. This sequence joins TRBV5-1 and TRBJ1-6, with 7 bases aligning to TRBD1. Germline V gives CDR1 SGHRS, CDR2 YFSETQ. V lost 4 bases and J lost 10; bases outside the gene matches: 8. The CDR3 loop spans 14 amino acids. CDR3 sequence reads: CASSPNRGESPLHF. In DNA form, the CDR3 reads TGCGCCAGCAGCCCTAACAGGGGTGAATCACCCCTCCACTTT.

V usage is TRBV11-2 and J usage is TRBJ1-4, with D unclear. V shed 5 bases and J shed 2 bases, with 12 bases lying between them. Germline values: CDR1 SGHAT, CDR2 FQNNGV. CDR3 length: 15 residues. CDR3 nucleotides: TGTGCCAGCAGCCACCGGGGTGCGACTAATGAAAAACTGTTTTTT. Residues: CASSHRGATNEKLFF.

The chain joins TRBV7-8 to TRBJ1-5; D unresolved. Germline lookup yields CDR1 SGHVS and CDR2 FQNEAQ. CDR3 length: 13 residues. Trimming shortened V by 0 bases and J by 9 bases, and 9 bases separated the two germline ends. DNA for the CDR3: TGTGCCAGCAGCTTAGCGGGAGGGTGGCCCCAGCATTTT. It codes for CASSLAGGWPQHF.

The chain is built from TRBV19 and TRBJ2-2; 8 bases match TRBD2. The V segment lost 8 bases and the J segment 1 base; nucleotides outside the gene matches: 3. The CDR3 has 14 amino acids. CDR1 and CDR2 (germline): LNHDA, SQIVND (reference sequence). In DNA, the CDR3 is TGTGCCAGTGCGGGAGGAAGGAACACCGGGGAGCTGTTTTTT. Its translation: CASAGGRNTGELFF.

Turning to this clone: The same CDR3 arises from other DNA sequences in this sample as well. The V call is TRBV4-3, the J call TRBJ2-7; 11 bases fit TRBD2. The CDR3 is 16 residues long. V lost 3 bases and J lost 2; bases outside the gene matches: 6. The germline V gene encodes CDR1 LGHNA and CDR2 YSLEER. The CDR3 region is CASSQGLAGGTYEQYF. The CDR3 DNA is TGCGCCAGCAGCCAGGGCCTAGCGGGAGGCACCTACGAGCAGTACTTC.

The CDR3 spells CASSLEGRAKEQYF. DNA for the CDR3: TGTGCCAGCAGTTTGGAGGGACGGGCAAAGGAGCAGTACTTC. The chain recombines TRBV27 with TRBJ2-7; a possible D gene is TRBD2 (6 bases). The CDR3 has 14 amino acids. The germline V and J ends were trimmed by 3 bases and 7 bases, with 16 bases remaining between them. Germline V gene data show CDR1 as MNHEY and CDR2 as SMNVEV (reference sequence).

This clone was observed once. The chain joins TRBV7-6 to TRBJ1-4; 7 nucleotides line up with TRBD1. The CDR3 is 20 amino acids. Trimming cost V 4 bases and J 1 base; bases outside gene matches: 18. Germline lookup yields CDR1 SGHVS and CDR2 FNYEAQ. This CDR3 is CASSCQSQGPQGGTNEKLFF. For the CDR3, the DNA is TGTGCCAGCAGCTGCCAAAGTCAGGGGCCCCAGGGGGGAACTAATGAAAAACTGTTTTTT.

The chain recombines TRBV5-4 with TRBJ1-2, with 7 bases matching TRBD1. The CDR3 has 13 amino acids. Germline trimming cut 1 base from V and 6 bases from J; bases unmatched to any gene: 3. Germline CDR1 is SGHNT and CDR2 is YYREEE (reference sequence). CDR3 coding DNA: TGTGCCAGCAGCTTGACGACAGGGAATGGCTACACCTTC. Translated, it gives CASSLTTGNGYTF.

The chain links TRBV29-1 to TRBJ2-1; TRBD2 matches at 8 bases. Germline CDR1 reads SQVTM; CDR2 reads ANQGSEA. V was clipped by 4 bases and J by 3 bases; unmatched bases: 20. The CDR3 is 19 residues long. For the CDR3, the DNA is TGCAGCGTTGGTTTGGGGCTAGCGGGCCTAAGTCAGATCTACAATGAGCAGTTCTTC. Protein sequence: CSVGLGLAGLSQIYNEQFF.

This clone appeared a few times. The rearrangement joins TRBV5-6 to TRBJ2-5; tentatively, D is TRBD2 (5 bases). V was trimmed by 1 base and J by 2 bases, leaving 15 bases between them. The germline V gene has CDR1 SGHDT and CDR2 YYEEEE. The CDR3 extends over 16 amino acids. The DNA for the CDR3 is TGTGCCAGCAGCTTGAGCGCGGGCAGGTGGCAAGAGACCCAGTACTTC. Translated: CASSLSAGRWQETQYF.

The table lists this clone with a few counts. V gene TRBV7-9 combines with J gene TRBJ2-1; the match to TRBD1 covers 11 bases. Trimming cost V 5 bases and J 5 bases; bases outside gene matches: 8. This CDR3 spans 16 amino acids. Germline loops: CDR1 SEHNR, CDR2 FQNEAQ (reference sequence). This CDR3 reads CASSGTGTGGNNEQFF. In DNA form, the CDR3 reads TGTGCCAGCAGCGGAACCGGGACAGGGGGGAACAATGAGCAGTTCTTC.

The chain employs TRBV7-9 and TRBJ2-7; the D gene is possibly TRBD2 (7 bases). The CDR3 is made up of 14 amino acids. The V end was cut by 8 bases, the J end by 2 bases, with 16 bases between. CDR1 is SEHNR, CDR2 FQNEAQ, per germline (reference sequence). CDR3 sequence reads: CASEGGGATYEQYF. The CDR3 DNA is TGTGCCAGCGAGGGGGGGGGCGCGACCTACGAGCAGTACTTC.

The chain uses TRBV27 and TRBJ1-4; TRBD1 matches 7 bases. Germline V gene data show CDR1 as MNHEY and CDR2 as SMNVEV (reference sequence). V lost 5 bases, J lost 6 bases, and 15 bases stayed unmatched. CDR3 length: 17 amino acids. The CDR3 sequence: CASSPTNRDSTYEKLFF. The CDR3, as DNA: TGTGCCAGCAGTCCGACGAACCGGGACAGCACTTATGAAAAACTGTTTTTT. The variable domain in full, with the rest retrieved from reference TRBV27 and TRBJ1-4, is EAQVTQNPRYLITVTGKKLTVTCSQNMNHEYMSWYRQDPGLGLRQIYYSMNVEVTDKGDVPEGYKVSRKEKRNFPLILESPSPNQTSLYFCASSPTNRDSTYEKLFFGSGTQLSVL.

This chain uses TRBV25-1 with TRBJ2-5; D possibly corresponds to TRBD1 (7 bases). Trimming removed 2 bases at V and 5 bases at J, with 21 bases between. The CDR3 is made up of 17 amino acids. CDR1 is MGHDK, CDR2 SYGVNS, per germline. CDR3 sequence reads: CASSEPGDRDGGETQYF. The CDR3 DNA is TGTGCCAGCAGTGAACCCGGGGACAGAGATGGGGGGGAGACCCAGTACTTC.

The J gene is TRBJ2-7, the V gene TRBV11-2, with D maybe TRBD2 (5 bases). Trimming removed 2 bases at V and 2 bases at J, with 13 bases between. The CDR3 extends over 15 amino acids. Germline CDR1 and CDR2: SGHAT and FQNNGV. Here the CDR3 DNA reads TGTGCCAGCAGCTTACATTGGGAGCCCACCTACGAGCAGTACTTC. It codes for CASSLHWEPTYEQYF.

The chain uses TRBV10-3 and TRBJ2-7; the D gene is possibly TRBD2 (7 bases). V was cut by 11 bases and J by 5 bases, with 13 bases left in between. CDR1 and CDR2 from the germline V gene are ENHRY and SYGVKD. The CDR3 is made up of 11 amino acids. Here the CDR3 reads CASEGGDEQYF. CDR3 nucleotides: TGTGCCTCAGAAGGGGGGGACGAGCAGTACTTC.